This TCR beta chain was observed in a study of cytomegalovirus exposure and HLA in healthy donors (dated by TCRdb to about 2017). About the study as a whole: An earlier analysis of roughly 500 of the donors reported 250 to 300 Gb of sequence data and around 120 million unique TCR beta sequences obtained from about 179 million T cells. Approximately 310 gigabases of sequencing data and 70 million to 100 million unique TCR sequences made up an early release that covered over 550 HLA-typed donors. Of the roughly 390 genotyped donors, 75% to 85% were placed in the genetic ancestry cluster associated with self-reported Caucasian donors. The study aimed to test whether cataloging public T cell receptors could reveal signatures of past pathogen exposure. The study used immunosequencing to profile the T cell repertoires of more than 650 subjects and linked those repertoires to cytomegalovirus serostatus. A separate validation cohort of approximately 130 different subjects was used in addition to the 666-subject first cohort. The study combined high-throughput TCR immunosequencing, statistical association of individual TCRs with disease status, and machine learning to predict cytomegalovirus infection status. In a later analysis, previously published TCR beta repertoires from several hundred donors were re-analyzed and high-resolution HLA genotyping was added so that TCR occurrence patterns could be studied. Rather than drawing on any new phenotypic data, the later analysis identified candidate immune exposures from TCR beta sequences and the way those sequences occurred across donors. An earlier analysis of around 580 of the donors used high-throughput TCR beta sequencing to judge whether each TCR beta V gene segment behaved as functional or pseudogenic. Donor age, sex, ethnicity and CMV serostatus were compiled alongside the repertoire data. A later genetic analysis took genome-wide SNP genotypes for about three fifths of the roughly 700 donors and used that subset as a discovery cohort. All discovery cohort repertoires had been generated on a single sequencing platform. HLA typing covered class I and class II loci at four-digit resolution. The number of donors typed differed by locus, with 629-630 for A, B, C, DRB1 and DQB1, more than 500 for DQA1, about 610 for DPA1, and about 450 for DPB1. About five DR-DQ haplotypes were handled as single units for association and clustering, since linkage in the cohort was strong. Among about 360 genotyped donors of the cohort, an average of about 240,000 unique TCR beta nucleotide sequences were sequenced per donor, roughly 18% of them non-productive.

As to this clone: This clone's antigen is unknown.

Including the terminal cysteine and phenylalanine, the CDR3 comprises 14 residues. Only the CDR3 DNA is retained, 42 bases long and in frame from the first base. V loses 6 bases at its end and J loses 7 bases; junction bases beyond the gene matches: 7. Per the germline V gene, SNHLY is the CDR1 and FYNNEI is the CDR2. Points the paper makes about the study in general: In the study, 150 to 200 TCR beta chains were listed as associated with cytomegalovirus. The 87-base-pair reads could not distinguish some IMGT-functional V segments, including TRBV6-2 and TRBV6-3, so those segments were excluded. According to a later genetic analysis, donors in an Asian-associated ancestry cluster had fewer N-insertions in productive TCRs than the roughly 660-donor mean. In a later analysis, the rate of TCR association differed among HLA loci, with DRB1 alleles having the most associated TCRs and HLA-C alleles having the fewest. Presence/absence analyses assumed roughly uniform sequencing depth across donors, an assumption that may not hold. A later analysis associated about 17,000 TCR beta sequences with specific HLA alleles at a false discovery rate of 0.05. Immune exposure information for the cohort was limited to CMV serostatus. The authors suggested that the approach could potentially be generalized to other disease states and immunological phenotypes. Compared with equally common non-associated chains, HLA-associated TCR beta chains in a later analysis were more clonally expanded and had lower generation probabilities. A cluster of highly shared sequence variants was judged likely to represent a technical artifact of the sequencing pipeline. Assigning TCR associations to individual alleles was difficult when HLA alleles, especially DR and DQ, strongly co-occurred. Because counts were too low, 15 to 20 rarely observed V segments, including chromosome 9 orphons, were excluded from the earlier analysis of several hundred of the donors. An association between a missense DCLRE1C variant and V-gene and J-gene trimming of TCR beta chains was found in a later genetic analysis and replicated in an independent cohort. HLA typing was unavailable for some donors at each locus, so association tests used only the typed subset. In a later analysis, several top co-occurrence clusters were reported to appear linked to parvovirus B19, influenza, CMV and Epstein-Barr virus. Linkage disequilibrium might explain the correlated functional status among segregating V segments, but an unknown experimental factor could not be excluded. In a later analysis, most CMV-associated TCR beta chains were found to appear HLA-restricted, with HLA associations seemingly driven largely by CMV exposure. An earlier analysis of 450 to 750 of the donors showed that most TCR beta V segments appeared in productive rearrangements either about 87% or about 30% of the time, which broadly matched IMGT annotations. Only TCR beta chains were sequenced in this cohort, and the absence of alpha or paired-chain data limited detectable features. In vitro tests confirmed that three of the cytomegalovirus-associated TCR beta chains recognize cytomegalovirus antigens. In both the original and validation cohorts, the classifier was reported to diagnose cytomegalovirus status with high specificity and sensitivity. A further reported finding was that TCR beta sequences accurately predicted the HLA-A and HLA-B alleles for most subjects in the first cohort. While some public TCRs were present in many individuals, most TCR sequences turned up only very rarely across donors.

The cohort consisted of approximately 670 healthy bone marrow donors. At the time of sampling, all cohort members were nominally healthy, though unrecorded immune exposures were likely present. The donor tested CMV seronegative, placing the donor among the roughly 400 seronegative members of the cohort. Every donor gave a peripheral blood sample, and the peripheral blood mononuclear cells from that sample were used for TCR beta sequencing. Genomic DNA extraction from the blood cell samples was performed with the Qiagen DNeasy Blood Extraction Kit. Libraries were made using the immunoSEQ multiplex PCR assay. For the multiplex PCR, a mixture combining 60 forward primers for TCR Vbeta segments and 13 reverse primers for TCR Jbeta segments was used. The CDR3 region of rearranged TCR beta genes was amplified from genomic DNA with a multiplex PCR assay. On the Illumina HiSeq System, the amplified TCR beta libraries were sequenced as 87-base-pair reads. Processing in the source paper ran as follows. A later analysis tallied about 77 million unique TCR beta chains across the 550 to 850 repertoires, and approximately 11 million of those chains were shared by two or more donors. A nearest-neighbor algorithm error-corrected the raw reads and collapsed the reads into unique sequences, merging closely related sequences to remove PCR and sequencing errors. CDR3 sequences were aligned to IMGT reference sequences to assign V, D and J gene segments. For a sequence to be retained, a match of at least six nucleotides to both a V gene segment and a J gene segment was required. Rearrangements were called productive when the CDR3 lacked stop codons and stayed in frame with V and J; all others were non-productive. Following IMGT convention, CDR3 was defined as the stretch from the second conserved V-encoded cysteine up to the conserved J-encoded phenylalanine. In an earlier analysis of approximately 590 of the donors, sequences lacking an unambiguous match to a single V gene segment were excluded. In an earlier analysis of approximately 560 of the donors, a V segment was called functional when productive rearrangements were above 56.7%, and segregating when the standard deviation between donors exceeded 5%. A statistical classification framework was built to diagnose cytomegalovirus status from the catalog of TCR beta chain sequences. In a later analysis, TCR nucleotide sequences were compared against IMGT/GENE-DB human TR gene sequences so that V and J genes could be assigned. Using the TCRdist pipeline, a later analysis assigned CDR3 sequences along with most-parsimonious VDJ recombination scenarios. In a later analysis, each TCR beta chain was defined by its CDR3 amino acid sequence together with its V-gene family, and reads without a unique V-gene family were excluded. In a later analysis, fewer than 650 highly shared, low-generation-probability nucleotide sequences were removed to address suspected cross-contamination and a sequencing artifact. A later analysis calculated a clonal expansion index for each public chain from normalized within-repertoire ranks of inferred template counts. Generation probabilities in a later analysis came from a VDJ recombination model fitted to out-of-frame rearrangements, and those results were checked against IGoR. A later analysis scored TCR-TCR, TCR-HLA and TCR-CMV co-occurrence with hypergeometric tests, applying a repertoire-size bias correction to TCR pairs. In a later analysis, false discovery rates were estimated by permuting HLA or CMV assignments 20 times. In a later analysis, co-occurring TCRs were grouped using DBSCAN, and TCRdist sequence similarity was added for clustering within HLA-allele-positive subsets. Repertoires with fewer than 30,000 or more than 120,000 public chains were left out of co-occurrence clustering, as were a handful of repertoires with anomalous nucleotide sharing. The table comes from immuneACCESS by way of TCRdb, which keeps in-frame sequences with V and J called. Part of the clones is missing from these tables; in studies checked, under half for an unresolved V gene and the rest for unknown reasons. V, J and clone size reflect that table, while D and trimming were determined from the DNA. This sample's listing comprises fewer than 100,000 clones. The ten largest clones take up around 0.6% of the sample.

The sequenced material came from PBMCs. The chain links TRBV2 with TRBJ2-2, and 8 bases in between align with TRBD1. The TCR comes from a man aged 45-65 years in good health and CMV-seronegative. The DNA sequence follows: TGTGCCAGCAGACCGACAGGGGCCATCGGGGAGCTGTTTTTT. This gives the protein CASRPTGAIGELFF.